This T cell receptor beta chain is drawn from a study of T cells expressing NK-cell markers. TCRdb reprocessed the 5' RACE reads and stores each CDR3 protein as one record, lacking DNA. This listing includes a few hundred thousand distinct CDR3 sequences. Concerning this clonotype itself: Its antigen is unknown.

General study points: These same clonotypes (in a few donors) also led the CD3+CD56-NKG2C+ fraction.

The clonotype originates from a woman aged 45 to 65 in good health. Source material: blood T cells: a sorted CD56 or NKG2C T cell subset, CD4+ or CD8+ T cells, or bulk PBMC T cells (not recorded which).

Here the CDR3 reads CASSVEGGAGNSPLHF. V is TRBV27 and J is TRBJ1-6; the TRBD1 assignment by TCRdb is unverifiable without DNA. This CDR3 spans 16 amino acids. Germline assignment: CDR1 MNHEY and CDR2 SMNVEV (reference sequence).